The 26 T cell receptor beta chains in this list originate from one sample, sequenced in a study of blood T cell repertoires in COVID-19. Sequencing was performed with immunoSEQ multiplex PCR; in TCRdb, only in-frame clones are kept and a portion is missing. This table has about 190,000 clones, about 85% appearing once. The sequencing sample was made of peripheral blood. The receptors shown here come from a man aged 30 to 39 with acute or convalescent COVID-19.

About this clone: In the same sample, other DNA sequences code for this CDR3. The J gene is TRBJ2-7, the V gene TRBV5-1; D not resolved. Germline CDR1 SGHRS, CDR2 YFSETQ. The CDR3 runs to 12 residues. Trimming removed 2 bases from V and 3 bases from J, with 6 bases in between. As DNA, the CDR3 is TGCGCCAGCAGCTTCAGTGGCTACGAGCAGTACTTC. Its translation: CASSFSGYEQYF.

The CDR3 sequence is CASSPTRQGNYGYTF. CDR3 DNA sequence: TGCGCCAGCAGCCCGACCAGACAGGGAAACTATGGCTACACCTTC. This chain links TRBV5-1 with TRBJ1-2; 7 nucleotides line up with TRBD1. The V segment lost 4 bases and the J segment 2 bases; nucleotides outside the gene matches: 8. The CDR3 is 15 amino acids. CDR1 is SGHRS and CDR2 is YFSETQ in the germline V gene.

V and J are TRBV15 and TRBJ2-1; 12 bases align to TRBD2. The V gene's germline CDR1 is LNHNV and CDR2 YYDKDF (reference sequence). This CDR3 comprises 15 residues. Trimming removed 3 bases from V and 6 bases from J; junction bases left unmatched: 3. Written as DNA, the CDR3 is TGTGCCACCAGCAGGCCTAGCGGGGGGGCCAATGAGCAGTTCTTC. It is translated as CATSRPSGGANEQFF.

The chain couples TRBV5-1 to TRBJ2-5; the D gene is possibly TRBD2 (5 bases). The CDR3 is 14 residues long. Looked up from germline, CDR1 is SGHRS and CDR2 is YFSETQ. With 3 bases removed from V and 5 bases from J, the gap between germline ends came to 14 bases. The CDR3 reads CASSSLGGDETQYF. The CDR3 DNA reads TGCGCCAGCAGCTCTCTCGGAGGCGATGAGACCCAGTACTTC.

The chain is built from TRBV29-1 and TRBJ2-3; no clear D. The V gene lost 6 bases and the J gene lost 2 bases, with 6 bases spanning the gap. Germline V gene lookup returns CDR1 SQVTM and CDR2 ANQGSEA. The length of the CDR3 is 11 residues. As DNA, the CDR3 is TGCAGCGTGGCGGACACAGATACGCAGTATTTT. Translated: CSVADTDTQYF.

The chain is built from TRBV7-9 and TRBJ2-3, with D possibly matching TRBD2 (6 bases). Per the germline V gene, CDR1 is SEHNR and CDR2 is FQNEAQ (reference sequence). The CDR3 covers 14 residues. Trimming shortened V by 5 bases and J by 5 bases, and 14 bases separated the two germline ends. The CDR3 bases are TGTGCCAGCAGCCGACCGGGGGTTGGAGATACGCAGTATTTT. Translating it yields CASSRPGVGDTQYF.

The V call is TRBV29-1, the J call TRBJ2-2, with 13 bases aligning to TRBD2. J gave up 5 bases and V 7 bases, and 7 bases lay outside the gene matches. The germline CDR1 and CDR2 sequences are SQVTM and ANQGSEA. This CDR3 region has 15 residues. As DNA, the CDR3 is TGCAGCGCGGCGGGGACTAGCGGGGTAACCGGGGAGCTGTTTTTT. Encoded protein: CSAAGTSGVTGELFF.

CDR3 protein: CASSQGGPGTPRRYTEAFF. For the CDR3, the DNA is TGCGCCAGCAGCCAAGGTGGCCCTGGGACACCACGGAGGTATACTGAAGCTTTCTTT. The V gene is TRBV4-1, the J gene TRBJ1-1; perhaps TRBD1 as D (6 bases). Trimming took 1 base from V and 5 from J, leaving 26 bases between them. There are 19 residues in the CDR3. Germline V gives CDR1 MGHRA, CDR2 YSYEKL.

The J gene is TRBJ1-6, the V gene TRBV5-4; 7 nucleotides line up with TRBD1. CDR3 size: 14 residues. The junction had 6 bases not matched to a gene; V was cut back by 5 bases and J by 7 bases. Germline CDR1 and CDR2: SGHNT and YYREEE (reference sequence). CDR3 region: CASSTGTENSPLHF. CDR3 nucleotide sequence: TGTGCCAGCAGTACCGGGACAGAAAATTCACCCCTCCACTTT.

V gene TRBV11-3 combines with J gene TRBJ1-4, with D perhaps matching TRBD1 (6 bases). Germline loops: CDR1 SGHNT, CDR2 YENEEA. V lost 3 bases, J lost 5 bases, and 22 bases lay in between. The CDR3 runs 18 residues. CDR3 sequence reads: CASSFPTPERQANEKLFF. The CDR3 DNA reads TGTGCCAGCAGCTTCCCGACACCCGAAAGACAGGCCAATGAAAAACTGTTTTTT.

The CDR3 here is CASSSAGLAGAYGYTF. CDR3 DNA sequence: TGTGCCAGCAGTTCAGCGGGGTTGGCGGGGGCCTATGGCTACACCTTC. The chain carries TRBV28 and TRBJ1-2; possibly TRBD1 for D (6 bases). V was trimmed by 4 bases and J by 4 bases, leaving 19 bases between them. CDR1 is MDHEN and CDR2 is SYDVKM in the germline V gene. The CDR3 is made up of 16 amino acids.

The V and J genes are TRBV19 and TRBJ2-7; 11 nucleotides align to TRBD1. The CDR3 is made up of 16 amino acids. The germline V gene encodes CDR1 LNHDA and CDR2 SQIVND (reference sequence). V lost 4 bases to trimming and J lost 4 bases; unmatched junction nucleotides: 9. Here the CDR3 DNA reads TGTGCCAGTAGTAAGAGAGCCGGGACAGGGGGGTACGAGCAGTACTTC. Its protein is CASSKRAGTGGYEQYF.

This clone was observed a few times. CDR3 protein: CSACGHPPNEQFF. DNA for the CDR3: TGCAGTGCTTGTGGACATCCCCCCAATGAGCAGTTCTTC. This chain uses TRBV20-1 with TRBJ2-1; maybe TRBD1 (5 bases). The CDR3 totals 13 residues. Per germline, CDR1 DFQATT and CDR2 SNEGSKA (reference sequence). The V gene lost 5 bases and the J gene lost 6 bases, with 14 bases spanning the gap.

In its sample, this clone was seen a few times. The chain couples TRBV7-3 to TRBJ1-1; D not resolved. With 5 bases removed from V and 5 bases from J, the gap between germline ends came to 12 bases. The CDR3 sequence is 13 residues long. Germline-derived CDR1 and CDR2 are SGHTA and FQGTGA. Here the CDR3 reads CASSARLGTEAFF. CDR3 coding DNA: TGTGCCAGCAGCGCGCGACTCGGGACTGAAGCTTTCTTT.

The chain employs TRBV19 and TRBJ1-5; D unclear. The V and J ends lost 4 bases and 2 bases respectively, with 12 bases between them. This CDR3 region has 15 residues. The germline gives CDR1 LNHDA, CDR2 SQIVND (reference sequence). The DNA for the CDR3 is TGTGCCAGTAGTAATCGAGGGAATGGCAATCAGCCCCAGCATTTT. This sequence encodes CASSNRGNGNQPQHF.

The chain couples TRBV28 to TRBJ1-2, with a possible D match to TRBD1 (5 bases). In germline, CDR1 is MDHEN, CDR2 SYDVKM. CDR3 size: 14 residues. Deletions cut 5 bases from V and 1 base from J, with 11 bases between. The CDR3 sequence is CASSPGGSNYGYTF. In DNA form, the CDR3 reads TGTGCCAGCAGTCCCGGGGGGAGTAACTATGGCTACACCTTC.

V usage is TRBV7-2 and J usage is TRBJ2-1; no clear D gene. CDR3 length equals 13 residues. Germline V lookup: CDR1 SGHTA, CDR2 FQGNSA. V was pared by 0 bases and J by 4 bases, with 4 bases between. The CDR3 DNA reads TGTGCCAGCAGCTTAGCTCCTTACAATGAGCAGTTCTTC. Protein product: CASSLAPYNEQFF.

The V gene is TRBV6-5, the J gene TRBJ1-5; TRBD1 agrees at 7 bases. V gave up 7 bases and J gave up 5 bases; unmatched junction bases: 8. CDR1 is MNHEY and CDR2 is SVGAGI in the germline V gene. The CDR3 extends over 14 amino acids. CDR3 sequence: CASNPQGFYQPQHF. The CDR3 DNA is TGTGCCAGCAATCCACAGGGGTTTTATCAGCCCCAGCATTTT.

The chain recombines TRBV5-6 with TRBJ1-3; 9 bases line up with TRBD1. Germline CDR1 and CDR2: SGHDT and YYEEEE. V lost 4 bases to trimming and J lost 0 bases; unmatched junction nucleotides: 5. The CDR3 runs to 16 residues. In nucleotides, the CDR3 is TGTGCCAGCAGCCCGACAGGGGGTCCCTCTGGAAACACCATATATTTT. Translating it yields CASSPTGGPSGNTIYF.

This clone was recorded a few times. The chain is built from TRBV3-1 (or the pseudogene TRBV3-2) and TRBJ1-2; tentatively, D is TRBD1 (5 bases). CDR1 is LGHDT, CDR2 YNNKEL, per germline (reference sequence). Deletions cut 4 bases from V and 4 bases from J, with 10 bases between. This CDR3 spans 13 amino acids. CDR3 sequence (DNA): TGTGCCAGCAGCCCCTCCAGGGCCTATGGCTACACCTTC. As protein: CASSPSRAYGYTF.

This clone was seen a handful of times. This chain uses TRBV28 with TRBJ1-3; a weak D match, TRBD1 (5 bases). V was pared by 3 bases and J by 2 bases, with 11 bases between. CDR1 is MDHEN, CDR2 SYDVKM, per germline. The CDR3 sequence is 15 residues long. The CDR3 DNA reads as TGTGCCAGCAGTTTCGTCGGGGGAACTGGAAACACCATATATTTT. Translating gives CASSFVGGTGNTIYF. The full variable domain, with the rest looked up from reference TRBV28 and TRBJ1-3, is DVKVTQSSRYLVKRTGEKVFLECVQDMDHENMFWYRQDPGLGLRLIYFSYDVKMKEKGDIPEGYSVSREKKERFSLILESASTNQTSMYLCASSFVGGTGNTIYFGEGSWLTVV.

This sequence joins TRBV5-4 and TRBJ2-3; TRBD1 matches 8 bases. This CDR3 contains 15 residues. Trimming cost V 4 bases and J 3 bases; bases outside gene matches: 7. Germline CDR1 reads SGHNT; CDR2 reads YYREEE (reference sequence). The CDR3: CASSIRQGSTDTQYF. The CDR3 DNA is TGTGCCAGCAGCATCCGACAGGGGAGTACAGATACGCAGTATTTT.

The chain has TRBV15 and TRBJ2-1, with D unresolved. Germline V gene data show CDR1 as LNHNV and CDR2 as YYDKDF (reference sequence). This CDR3 comprises 13 residues. The germline V and J ends were trimmed by 3 bases and 4 bases, with 7 bases remaining between them. The CDR3 sequence: CATSSGSYNEQFF. CDR3 in DNA: TGTGCCACCAGCAGTGGCAGTTACAATGAGCAGTTCTTC.

This clone appeared a few times. The chain uses TRBV2 and TRBJ1-6, with 9 positions matching TRBD1. The CDR3 spans 15 residues. Trimming cost V 5 bases and J 7 bases; bases outside gene matches: 6. Germline V lookup: CDR1 SNHLY, CDR2 FYNNEI. CDR3 sequence reads: CASSRVGTGNSPLHF. The CDR3 DNA sequence: TGTGCCAGCAGTCGAGTCGGGACAGGGAATTCACCCCTCCACTTT.

This clone was detected once. This chain joins TRBV18 and TRBJ2-1, with 9 bases lining up with TRBD2. This CDR3 has 17 residues. Looked up from germline, CDR1 is KGHSH and CDR2 is LQKENI. J was trimmed by 9 bases and V by 3 bases; bases with no gene match: 15. The CDR3, as DNA: TGTGCCAGCTCACCCACTATGGCGGGGGGGCCTGTAGGTGAGCAGTTCTTC. This gives the protein CASSPTMAGGPVGEQFF.

The gene calls are TRBV7-9 and TRBJ1-3; D gene unclear. With 8 bases removed from V and 1 base from J, the gap between germline ends came to 9 bases. The CDR3 spans 13 residues. Germline CDR1 SEHNR, CDR2 FQNEAQ (reference sequence). In DNA, the CDR3 is TGTGCCAGCCAAAGTACTTCTGGAAACACCATATATTTT. This codes for CASQSTSGNTIYF.